Reported below is one T cell receptor (beta chain). No antigen is known for it. The record originates from a study of T cell responses to AZD1222 COVID-19 vaccine. TCRdb's copy holds only in-frame clones and misses some; the assay was immunoSEQ multiplex PCR. The sample yields around 180,000 clones, 85% to 90% seen once. Study-wide results and limits: In all cases, repertoires were sampled only after the peak T cell response. As reported, nearly half of all spike-specific TCRs target variant regions that are unmutated. The donors showed a predominance of white British ancestry and of females, with possible underestimation of clonal diversity.

The TCR originated in an adult in good health. Specimen: peripheral blood, collected on day 0 of AZD1222 vaccination.

CDR3 DNA sequence: TGTGCCAGCAGATTGGACAGGGCCGGGGAGCTGTTTTTT. It codes for CASRLDRAGELFF. The chain carries TRBV6-5 and TRBJ2-2; 8 nucleotides agree with TRBD1. Germline assignment: CDR1 MNHEY and CDR2 SVGAGI. Trimming removed 6 bases from V and 6 bases from J; junction bases left unmatched: 3. CDR3 length equals 13 residues.